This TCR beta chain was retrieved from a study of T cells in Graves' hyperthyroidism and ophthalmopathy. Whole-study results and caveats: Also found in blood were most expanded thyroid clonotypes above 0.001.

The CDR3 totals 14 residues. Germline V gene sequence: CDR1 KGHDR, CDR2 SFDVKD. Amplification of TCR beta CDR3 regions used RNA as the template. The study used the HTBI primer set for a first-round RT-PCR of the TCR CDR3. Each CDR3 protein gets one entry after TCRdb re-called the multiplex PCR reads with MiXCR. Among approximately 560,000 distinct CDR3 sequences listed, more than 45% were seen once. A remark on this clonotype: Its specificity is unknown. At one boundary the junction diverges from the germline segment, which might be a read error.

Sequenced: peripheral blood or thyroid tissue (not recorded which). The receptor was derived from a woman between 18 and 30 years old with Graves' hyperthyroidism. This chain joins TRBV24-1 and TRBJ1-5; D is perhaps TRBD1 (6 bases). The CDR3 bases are TGTGCCGCCAGTGATTTGTCAGGGGACCAGCCCCAGCATTTT. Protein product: CAASDLSGDQPQHF.